This TCR beta chain derives from a study of CD4 T cells in relation to SARS-CoV-2 and coronaviruses. Across the study: Of the patients, 8 or 9 were male, 4 female, two Hispanic.

J lost 7 bases, V lost 5 bases, and 4 bases had no gene match. This CDR3 contains 12 residues. Germline loops: CDR1 SGHAT, CDR2 FQDESV (reference sequence). Broader study findings: In around 63% of donors, memory CD4+ clonotypes crossrecognized SARS-CoV-2 and at least one common cold coronavirus spike.

Comments on this clone: The antigen is unknown.

Cryopreserved PBMCs were CD4-enriched, then split into naive and memory cells. 80,000 to 100,000 naive or memory CD4+ cells were cultured with CEF peptides for around eleven days. TCRdb keeps only in-frame clones here, not all; method: immunoSEQ multiplex PCR. The repertoire consists of 40,000 to 50,000 clones, with approximately 80% occurring once and the leading ten covering roughly 1.2%. The chain joins TRBV11-1 to TRBJ2-7, with TRBD1 matching 8 bases. The clonotype originates from an adult with COVID-19. Sequences were obtained from naive CD4+ T cells from PBMCs, cultured in vitro. Indicated subset: naive CD4+ T cells isolated by negative enrichment. DNA for the CDR3: TGTGCCAGCAGCGGACAGGGACGAGAGCAGTACTTC. Encoded protein: CASSGQGREQYF.